This entry is about one T cell receptor (beta chain). Its matching antigen is unknown. The investigators split CD4+ cells into a CD45RA+ naive subset and a CD45RA-negative memory subset. The data were obtained in a study of shared clonotypes between healthy human individuals. Background on the study: Three plates each covered CD4 naive and memory; CD8 naive two, CD8 memory one.

Study-wide results and limits: The study sampled only blood, and tissue repertoires likely differ.

The method was immunoSEQ multiplex PCR; TCRdb's version includes in-frame clones alone and lacks a portion of them. Found here are a few million clones, more than 80% of them singletons; the top ten hold roughly 0.13%. The V and J ends lost 5 bases and 7 bases respectively, with 14 bases between them. The CDR3 is made up of 13 amino acids. CDR1 SEHNR and CDR2 FQNEAQ come from the germline V gene (reference sequence). The rearrangement links TRBV7-9 to TRBJ2-5; D is uncertain. Input material: naive CD4+ T cells sorted from blood. Described subset: CD45RA+ positively selected. The clonotype comes from a man younger than 35 in good health. CDR3 sequence: CASSINSDTTQYF. CDR3 nucleotides: TGTGCCAGCAGCATAAACTCGGATACGACCCAGTACTTC. The whole variable domain, filled in from reference TRBV7-9 and TRBJ2-5, reads DTGVSQNPRHKITKRGQNVTFRCDPISEHNRLYWYRQTLGQGPEFLTYFQNEAQLEKSRLLSDRFSAERPKGSFSTLEIQRTEQGDSAMYLCASSINSDTTQYFGPGTRLLVL.